The 32 T cell receptor beta chains below come from one sample, sequenced in a study of T-cell memory formation after mild COVID-19. TCRdb called the 5' RACE reads again in MiXCR, with one record for every CDR3 protein. The sample carries about 350,000 distinct CDR3 sequences, roughly 15% recorded once. Sequencing was carried out using PBMCs or a T cell subset sorted from them (not recorded which). The receptors here all came from a man between 18 and 35 years old who had mild COVID-19 (a few samples of this study predate the infection). Cell type and time point are not known.

This clonotype was counted only a few times. This chain joins TRBV4-3 and TRBJ2-3; maybe TRBD2 (6 bases). The CDR3 covers 14 residues. The V and J ends lost 0 bases and 5 bases respectively, with 9 bases between them. Germline V gene lookup returns CDR1 LGHNA and CDR2 YSLEER. CDR3 region: CASSQERRVDTQYF. DNA for the CDR3: TGCGCCAGCAGCCAAGAAAGGAGGGTAGATACGCAGTATTTT.

The V and J genes are TRBV18 and TRBJ1-1; D possibly corresponds to TRBD1 (5 bases). The CDR3 has 17 amino acids. The V and J ends lost 4 bases and 5 bases respectively, with 23 bases between them. Germline assignment: CDR1 KGHSH and CDR2 LQKENI. CDR3: CASSRTQGSGGRTEAFF. The CDR3 bases are TGTGCCAGCTCACGAACCCAGGGTTCGGGTGGGAGGACTGAAGCTTTCTTT.

This clonotype was found a few times. The rearrangement links TRBV15 to TRBJ1-5; D is unclear. Germline V gene data show CDR1 as LNHNV and CDR2 as YYDKDF (reference sequence). V lost 1 base to trimming and J lost 3 bases, with 13 bases between them. The CDR3 is made up of 16 amino acids. In nucleotides, the CDR3 is TGTGCCACCAGCAGAGCGCGAAACCTTTTCAATCAGCCCCAGCATTTT. Residues: CATSRARNLFNQPQHF.

This clonotype was detected only a few times. The chain has TRBV7-3 and TRBJ2-1; weak D call: TRBD2 (6 bases). The V end lost 2 bases, the J end lost 8 bases, and 19 bases lay between the germline ends. The CDR3 loop spans 16 amino acids. The germline gives CDR1 SGHTA, CDR2 FQGTGA. The CDR3, as DNA: TGTGCCAGCAGCTTAGGAGGGATCGGAGCCAGCGATGAGCAGTTCTTC. This sequence encodes CASSLGGIGASDEQFF. Full variable domain (outside the CDR3, taken from reference TRBV7-3 and TRBJ2-1): GAGVSQTPSNKVTEKGKYVELRCDPISGHTALYWYRQSLGQGPEFLIYFQGTGAADDSGLPNDRFFAVRPEGSVSTLKIQRTERGDSAVYLCASSLGGIGASDEQFFGPGTRLTVL.

This clonotype has only a few counts. J is TRBJ2-3 and V is TRBV12-3 or TRBV12-4; TRBD1 might be the D (7 bases). V lost 7 bases to trimming and J lost 5 bases, with 22 bases between them. The CDR3 has 16 residues. CDR3 sequence (DNA): TGTGCCAGCAACCTCCTCTCAGGGGGGATGAGAGATACGCAGTATTTT. This encodes CASNLLSGGMRDTQYF.

In this sample, this clonotype turned up a few times. The chain employs TRBV7-2 and TRBJ1-1, with no clear D. Per the germline V gene, CDR1 is SGHTA and CDR2 is FQGNSA. Trimming cost V 5 bases and J 1 base, with 11 bases left between them. The CDR3 totals 14 residues. Here the CDR3 DNA reads TGTGCCAGCAGCCCGGCTCTAGGGAACACTGAAGCTTTCTTT. It codes for CASSPALGNTEAFF. Looking up the rest from reference TRBV7-2 and TRBJ1-1 gives the full variable domain: GAGVSQSPSNKVTEKGKDVELRCDPISGHTALYWYRQSLGQGLEFLIYFQGNSAPDKSGLPSDRFSAERTGGSVSTLTIQRTQQEDSAVYLCASSPALGNTEAFFGQGTRLTVV.

This clonotype was counted between two and nine times. The chain recombines TRBV7-9 with TRBJ2-2; no clear D. CDR3 length: 13 amino acids. Trimming cost V 4 bases and J 1 base, with 4 bases left between them. The V gene's germline CDR1 is SEHNR and CDR2 FQNEAQ (reference sequence). The CDR3 DNA is TGTGCCAGCAGCTATCAGAACACCGGGGAGCTGTTTTTT. Residues: CASSYQNTGELFF.

This chain links TRBV2 with TRBJ1-1; a weak D match, TRBD1 (5 bases). The germline CDR1 and CDR2 sequences are SNHLY and FYNNEI. The CDR3 covers 13 residues. Trimming cost V 10 bases and J 1 base, with 13 bases left between them. CDR3 nucleotide sequence: TGTGCCACCCACTGGGGGGGGAACACTGAAGCTTTCTTT. It encodes CATHWGGNTEAFF.

This clonotype was observed at least ten times. Written as DNA, the CDR3 is TGTGCCAGCAGCCAAGTCCGGGACACCTCCTACGAGCAGTACTTC. Translation: CASSQVRDTSYEQYF. V usage is TRBV14 and J usage is TRBJ2-7; D may be TRBD1 (6 bases). This CDR3 is 15 amino acids long. Trimming shortened V by 1 base and J by 0 bases, and 10 bases separated the two germline ends. The germline gives CDR1 SGHDN, CDR2 FVKESK.

At least ten counts were recorded for this clonotype. The V gene is TRBV15, the J gene TRBJ1-1; the D is unclear. This CDR3 has 14 amino acids. The germline V gene encodes CDR1 LNHNV and CDR2 YYDKDF (reference sequence). Deletions cut 0 bases from V and 2 bases from J, with 7 bases between. CDR3 sequence (DNA): TGTGCCACCAGCAGAGATGGAGGAAACACTGAAGCTTTCTTT. Amino acids: CATSRDGGNTEAFF.

This sequence joins TRBV6-2 or TRBV6-3 and TRBJ1-5; 8 positions match TRBD1. J lost 2 bases, V lost 6 bases, and 6 bases had no gene match. This CDR3 region has 15 residues. Germline values: CDR1 MNHEY, CDR2 SVGEGT. CDR3 sequence: CASRETGAGNQPQHF. The CDR3 coding sequence is TGTGCCAGCAGGGAGACAGGGGCGGGCAATCAGCCCCAGCATTTT.

Here the CDR3 DNA reads TGCAGTGCTAGACGCTCAGGGAGAGACACCGGGGAGCTGTTTTTT. Translation: CSARRSGRDTGELFF. The genes are TRBV20-1 and TRBJ2-2, with D perhaps assigned TRBD1 or TRBD2 (5 bases each). Trimming shortened V by 2 bases and J by 3 bases, and 13 bases separated the two germline ends. This CDR3 region has 15 residues. Per germline, CDR1 DFQATT and CDR2 SNEGSKA (reference sequence).

This clonotype was counted between two and nine times. The V and J genes are TRBV7-9 and TRBJ2-7; a weak D match, TRBD1 (6 bases). Germline lookup yields CDR1 SEHNR and CDR2 FQNEAQ (reference sequence). V lost 5 bases to trimming and J lost 4 bases, with 12 bases between them. The CDR3 spans 13 residues. The DNA of the CDR3 is TGTGCCAGCAGCCCCGGACAGAGATACGAGCAGTACTTC. Amino acid sequence: CASSPGQRYEQYF. Together with reference TRBV7-9 and TRBJ2-7, the CDR3 gives the full variable domain: DTGVSQNPRHKITKRGQNVTFRCDPISEHNRLYWYRQTLGQGPEFLTYFQNEAQLEKSRLLSDRFSAERPKGSFSTLEIQRTEQGDSAMYLCASSPGQRYEQYFGPGTRLTVT.

This clonotype was counted only a few times. The V and J genes are TRBV5-1 and TRBJ1-6; TRBD1 matches 9 bases. J lost 0 bases, V lost 0 bases, and 4 bases had no gene match. The CDR3 extends over 18 amino acids. Germline V gene sequence: CDR1 SGHRS, CDR2 YFSETQ. CDR3 in DNA: TGCGCCAGCAGCTTGGAGGGACAGGGAAGCTCCTATAATTCACCCCTCCACTTT. This gives the protein CASSLEGQGSSYNSPLHF.

This clonotype was recorded many times. One end of the junction varies from germline; a read error may be responsible. The chain carries TRBV5-1 and TRBJ2-5; no firm D call. CDR3 length: 11 amino acids. The germline V gene encodes CDR1 SGHRS and CDR2 YFSETQ. This chain's CDR3 is CASSGQETQYF. For the CDR3, the DNA is TGTGCCAGCAGTGGTCAAGAGACCCAGTACTTC.

This sequence joins TRBV7-2 and TRBJ1-5; D not resolved. Germline CDR1 and CDR2: SGHTA and FQGNSA. The CDR3 loop spans 17 amino acids. V gave up 1 base and J gave up 3 bases, with 16 bases separating them. The CDR3 here is CASSLGVRPYDNQPQHF. CDR3 coding DNA: TGTGCCAGCAGCTTAGGAGTTCGGCCTTACGACAATCAGCCCCAGCATTTT.

This clonotype was picked up a small number of times. V is TRBV5-1 and J is TRBJ1-1; D unresolved. Germline V CDR1 and CDR2: SGHRS, YFSETQ. This CDR3 contains 16 residues. Trimming stripped 5 bases from V and 3 bases from J, with 20 bases between. Here the CDR3 reads CASRSVSMGIDTEAFF. CDR3 bases: TGCGCCAGCAGATCCGTGTCGATGGGGATAGACACTGAAGCTTTCTTT.

This clonotype was recorded a few times. The chain links TRBV6-5 to TRBJ1-1; D remains ambiguous. The CDR3 length is 15 residues. Germline lookup yields CDR1 MNHEY and CDR2 SVGAGI. The V and J ends lost 0 bases and 1 base respectively, with 9 bases between them. CDR3 bases: TGTGCCAGCAGTTACTCCGGCACGACGAACACTGAAGCTTTCTTT. It is translated as CASSYSGTTNTEAFF.

The chain joins TRBV3-1 to TRBJ2-7; D might be TRBD2 (6 bases). This CDR3 has 12 amino acids. V lost 3 bases and J 3 bases, leaving 6 bases between the germline ends. Germline CDR1 LGHDT, CDR2 YNNKEL (reference sequence). The CDR3 is CASSQRGYEQYV. CDR3 nucleotides: TGTGCCAGCAGCCAGCGGGGCTACGAGCAGTACGTC.

The rearrangement joins TRBV19 to TRBJ1-6, with D uncertain. CDR1 and CDR2 (germline): LNHDA, SQIVND (reference sequence). Trimming removed 1 base at V and 0 bases at J, with 10 bases between. CDR3 size: 17 residues. In nucleotides, the CDR3 is TGTGCCAGTAGTATAGTGGCCAGCATCTCCTATAATTCACCCCTCCACTTT. The encoded protein is CASSIVASISYNSPLHF.

The chain carries TRBV6-2 or TRBV6-3 and TRBJ2-7; 10 bases agree with TRBD2. The CDR3 loop spans 15 amino acids. Germline assignment: CDR1 MNHEY and CDR2 SVGEGT. J lost 3 bases, V lost 2 bases, and 4 bases had no gene match. This CDR3 is CASSYRTSGLYEQYV. Written as DNA, the CDR3 is TGTGCCAGCAGTTACCGGACTAGCGGACTCTACGAGCAGTACGTC.

In this sample, this clonotype turned up a few times. J is TRBJ2-1 and V is TRBV7-2; TRBD1 or TRBD2 may be the D gene (7 bases each). Germline V gives CDR1 SGHTA, CDR2 FQGNSA. The V end was cut by 6 bases, the J end by 7 bases, with 16 bases between. This CDR3 contains 14 residues. The CDR3 region is CASSSRGGTNEQFF. The CDR3 DNA reads as TGTGCCAGCAGTTCCAGGGGGGGTACGAATGAGCAGTTCTTC.

This clonotype was picked up a small number of times. The CDR3 coding sequence is TGCGCCAGCAGCTTGGATTGGATCCCAGCGGCCCGAGGCTACACCTTC. Amino acid sequence: CASSLDWIPAARGYTF. V gene TRBV5-1 combines with J gene TRBJ1-2, with no clear D. V lost 0 bases and J lost 8, with 20 bases in between. The germline gives CDR1 SGHRS, CDR2 YFSETQ. The CDR3 contains 16 residues.

The chain carries TRBV5-4 and TRBJ2-5; maybe TRBD2 (6 bases). The germline CDR1 and CDR2 sequences are SGHNT and YYREEE (reference sequence). V was shortened by 1 base and J by 5 bases, with 12 bases between the two germline ends. This CDR3 spans 14 amino acids. CDR3 DNA: TGTGCCAGCAGCTTGCCGGGGGTCGATGAGACCCAGTACTTC. Its translation: CASSLPGVDETQYF.

This clonotype turned up a few times. The chain uses TRBV24-1 and TRBJ2-3; D is tentatively TRBD1 or TRBD2 (5 bases each). Trimming cost V 0 bases and J 4 bases, with 7 bases left between them. This CDR3 spans 14 amino acids. Germline loops: CDR1 KGHDR, CDR2 SFDVKD. CDR3 loop: CATSDLRGPDTQYF. The CDR3 nucleotides are TGTGCCACCAGTGATTTGAGGGGACCAGATACGCAGTATTTT.

This clonotype was seen a handful of times. This chain joins TRBV11-2 and TRBJ2-2; 8 positions match TRBD2. The trim removed 1 base at V and 4 bases at J, leaving 2 bases unmatched. Germline CDR1 SGHAT, CDR2 FQNNGV. CDR3 length equals 15 residues. CDR3 DNA sequence: TGTGCCAGCAGCTTAGCCCGGGGGGGCACCGGGGAGCTGTTTTTT. It specifies CASSLARGGTGELFF. Looking up the rest from reference TRBV11-2 and TRBJ2-2 gives the full variable domain: EAGVAQSPRYKIIEKRQSVAFWCNPISGHATLYWYQQILGQGPKLLIQFQNNGVVDDSQLPKDRFSAERLKGVDSTLKIQPAKLEDSAVYLCASSLARGGTGELFFGEGSRLTVL.

J is TRBJ2-3 and V is TRBV6-6; TRBD1 agrees at 8 bases. The CDR3 length is 9 residues. Looked up from germline, CDR1 is MNHNY and CDR2 is SVGAGI (reference sequence). Trimming cost V 11 bases and J 11 bases; bases outside gene matches: 3. The CDR3 coding sequence is TGTGCCGGGGGACAGGAGCAGTATTTT. Residues: CAGGQEQYF.

Only one count was recorded for this clonotype. V usage is TRBV2 and J usage is TRBJ2-7; no clear D. The CDR3 spans 10 residues. V was clipped by 3 bases and J by 5 bases, with 2 bases between them. Germline lookup yields CDR1 SNHLY and CDR2 FYNNEI. CDR3 loop: CASSDHEQYF. The CDR3 nucleotides are TGTGCCAGCAGTGACCACGAGCAGTACTTC.

This clonotype came up many times. One end of the junction does not line up with germline, which may come from a read error. The chain has TRBV4-1 and TRBJ2-3; 7 nucleotides match TRBD2. The CDR3 extends over 15 amino acids. Looked up from germline, CDR1 is MGHRA and CDR2 is YSYEKL. The DNA for the CDR3 is TGTGCCAGCAGCCAAGATCGGGGGGGCACAGATACGCAGTATTTT. As protein: CASSQDRGGTDTQYF.

The V and J genes are TRBV27 and TRBJ2-3; tentative D call: TRBD2 (6 bases). CDR3 length equals 14 residues. Germline CDR1 is MNHEY and CDR2 is SMNVEV (reference sequence). V lost 5 bases and J lost 3, with 12 bases in between. Written as DNA, the CDR3 is TGTGCCAGCAGTCTCTTACTAGCAACAGATACGCAGTATTTT. It is translated as CASSLLLATDTQYF.

This clonotype turned up a few times. The chain uses TRBV27 and TRBJ2-2; D call uncertain. The CDR3 has 15 amino acids. V lost 3 bases and J 4 bases, leaving 12 bases between the germline ends. Germline V gene data show CDR1 as MNHEY and CDR2 as SMNVEV (reference sequence). The DNA for the CDR3 is TGTGCCAGCAGTTTTCTGGGTTTCAGCACCGGGGAGCTGTTTTTT. It specifies CASSFLGFSTGELFF.

This rearrangement joins TRBV24-1 to TRBJ1-2; 7 bases are shared with TRBD1. Germline trimming cut 3 bases from V and 1 base from J; bases unmatched to any gene: 7. Germline CDR1 reads KGHDR; CDR2 reads SFDVKD. This CDR3 region has 16 residues. CDR3 bases: TGTGCCACCAGTGATGGCGGCAGGGGGGTTAACTATGGCTACACCTTC. This gives the protein CATSDGGRGVNYGYTF.